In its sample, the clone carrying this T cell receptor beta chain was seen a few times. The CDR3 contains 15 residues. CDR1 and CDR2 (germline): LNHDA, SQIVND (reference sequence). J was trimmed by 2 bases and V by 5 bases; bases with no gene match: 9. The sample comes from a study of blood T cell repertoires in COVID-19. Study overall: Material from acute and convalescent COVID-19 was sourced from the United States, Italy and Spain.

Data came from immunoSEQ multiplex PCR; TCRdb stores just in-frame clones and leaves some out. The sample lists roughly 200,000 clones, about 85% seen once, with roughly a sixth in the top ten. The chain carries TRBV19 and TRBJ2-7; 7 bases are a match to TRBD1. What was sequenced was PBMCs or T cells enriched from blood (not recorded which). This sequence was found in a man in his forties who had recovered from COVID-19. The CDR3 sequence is CASSPSGTGAYEQYF. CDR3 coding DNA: TGTGCCAGTAGTCCATCGGGAACAGGGGCCTACGAGCAGTACTTC. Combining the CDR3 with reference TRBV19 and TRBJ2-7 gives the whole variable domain DGGITQSPKYLFRKEGQNVTLSCEQNLNHDAMYWYRQDPGQGLRLIYYSQIVNDFQKGDIAEGYSVSREKKESFPLTVTSAQKNPTAFYLCASSPSGTGAYEQYFGPGTRLTVT.